The source of this TCR beta chain is a study of T cells after yellow fever vaccination. As TCR cDNA was made by 5'RACE template switching, a universal primer site and UMIs were added. In TCRdb, the 5' RACE reads were re-called with MiXCR into one record per CDR3 protein. The data hold a few hundred thousand distinct CDR3 sequences, with 8.7% observed a single time. This clonotype has at least ten counts. Its antigen is unknown. The junction differs from germline at one of its ends, possibly a read error. This CDR3 has 13 amino acids. Germline CDR1 reads SGHRS; CDR2 reads YFSETQ. Study conclusions and caveats: After the booster, about 95% of CD4 and 75% to 90% of CD8 primary-response clones were re-detected. The study found a weaker secondary response that peaked faster, day 5 versus 15. Researchers noted that a small share of clonotypes showed up in both CD4 and CD8 compartments.

The TCR originated in a man aged 18 to 30 who received the YFV17D yellow fever vaccine. The input for sequencing was PBMCs, taken on the day of the first yellow fever vaccination. The gene calls are TRBV5-1 and TRBJ1-1; 7 bases line up with TRBD1. The DNA for the CDR3 is TGTGCCAGCAGCCGACAGGGAAACACTGAAGCTTTCTTT. Its translation is CASSRQGNTEAFF.